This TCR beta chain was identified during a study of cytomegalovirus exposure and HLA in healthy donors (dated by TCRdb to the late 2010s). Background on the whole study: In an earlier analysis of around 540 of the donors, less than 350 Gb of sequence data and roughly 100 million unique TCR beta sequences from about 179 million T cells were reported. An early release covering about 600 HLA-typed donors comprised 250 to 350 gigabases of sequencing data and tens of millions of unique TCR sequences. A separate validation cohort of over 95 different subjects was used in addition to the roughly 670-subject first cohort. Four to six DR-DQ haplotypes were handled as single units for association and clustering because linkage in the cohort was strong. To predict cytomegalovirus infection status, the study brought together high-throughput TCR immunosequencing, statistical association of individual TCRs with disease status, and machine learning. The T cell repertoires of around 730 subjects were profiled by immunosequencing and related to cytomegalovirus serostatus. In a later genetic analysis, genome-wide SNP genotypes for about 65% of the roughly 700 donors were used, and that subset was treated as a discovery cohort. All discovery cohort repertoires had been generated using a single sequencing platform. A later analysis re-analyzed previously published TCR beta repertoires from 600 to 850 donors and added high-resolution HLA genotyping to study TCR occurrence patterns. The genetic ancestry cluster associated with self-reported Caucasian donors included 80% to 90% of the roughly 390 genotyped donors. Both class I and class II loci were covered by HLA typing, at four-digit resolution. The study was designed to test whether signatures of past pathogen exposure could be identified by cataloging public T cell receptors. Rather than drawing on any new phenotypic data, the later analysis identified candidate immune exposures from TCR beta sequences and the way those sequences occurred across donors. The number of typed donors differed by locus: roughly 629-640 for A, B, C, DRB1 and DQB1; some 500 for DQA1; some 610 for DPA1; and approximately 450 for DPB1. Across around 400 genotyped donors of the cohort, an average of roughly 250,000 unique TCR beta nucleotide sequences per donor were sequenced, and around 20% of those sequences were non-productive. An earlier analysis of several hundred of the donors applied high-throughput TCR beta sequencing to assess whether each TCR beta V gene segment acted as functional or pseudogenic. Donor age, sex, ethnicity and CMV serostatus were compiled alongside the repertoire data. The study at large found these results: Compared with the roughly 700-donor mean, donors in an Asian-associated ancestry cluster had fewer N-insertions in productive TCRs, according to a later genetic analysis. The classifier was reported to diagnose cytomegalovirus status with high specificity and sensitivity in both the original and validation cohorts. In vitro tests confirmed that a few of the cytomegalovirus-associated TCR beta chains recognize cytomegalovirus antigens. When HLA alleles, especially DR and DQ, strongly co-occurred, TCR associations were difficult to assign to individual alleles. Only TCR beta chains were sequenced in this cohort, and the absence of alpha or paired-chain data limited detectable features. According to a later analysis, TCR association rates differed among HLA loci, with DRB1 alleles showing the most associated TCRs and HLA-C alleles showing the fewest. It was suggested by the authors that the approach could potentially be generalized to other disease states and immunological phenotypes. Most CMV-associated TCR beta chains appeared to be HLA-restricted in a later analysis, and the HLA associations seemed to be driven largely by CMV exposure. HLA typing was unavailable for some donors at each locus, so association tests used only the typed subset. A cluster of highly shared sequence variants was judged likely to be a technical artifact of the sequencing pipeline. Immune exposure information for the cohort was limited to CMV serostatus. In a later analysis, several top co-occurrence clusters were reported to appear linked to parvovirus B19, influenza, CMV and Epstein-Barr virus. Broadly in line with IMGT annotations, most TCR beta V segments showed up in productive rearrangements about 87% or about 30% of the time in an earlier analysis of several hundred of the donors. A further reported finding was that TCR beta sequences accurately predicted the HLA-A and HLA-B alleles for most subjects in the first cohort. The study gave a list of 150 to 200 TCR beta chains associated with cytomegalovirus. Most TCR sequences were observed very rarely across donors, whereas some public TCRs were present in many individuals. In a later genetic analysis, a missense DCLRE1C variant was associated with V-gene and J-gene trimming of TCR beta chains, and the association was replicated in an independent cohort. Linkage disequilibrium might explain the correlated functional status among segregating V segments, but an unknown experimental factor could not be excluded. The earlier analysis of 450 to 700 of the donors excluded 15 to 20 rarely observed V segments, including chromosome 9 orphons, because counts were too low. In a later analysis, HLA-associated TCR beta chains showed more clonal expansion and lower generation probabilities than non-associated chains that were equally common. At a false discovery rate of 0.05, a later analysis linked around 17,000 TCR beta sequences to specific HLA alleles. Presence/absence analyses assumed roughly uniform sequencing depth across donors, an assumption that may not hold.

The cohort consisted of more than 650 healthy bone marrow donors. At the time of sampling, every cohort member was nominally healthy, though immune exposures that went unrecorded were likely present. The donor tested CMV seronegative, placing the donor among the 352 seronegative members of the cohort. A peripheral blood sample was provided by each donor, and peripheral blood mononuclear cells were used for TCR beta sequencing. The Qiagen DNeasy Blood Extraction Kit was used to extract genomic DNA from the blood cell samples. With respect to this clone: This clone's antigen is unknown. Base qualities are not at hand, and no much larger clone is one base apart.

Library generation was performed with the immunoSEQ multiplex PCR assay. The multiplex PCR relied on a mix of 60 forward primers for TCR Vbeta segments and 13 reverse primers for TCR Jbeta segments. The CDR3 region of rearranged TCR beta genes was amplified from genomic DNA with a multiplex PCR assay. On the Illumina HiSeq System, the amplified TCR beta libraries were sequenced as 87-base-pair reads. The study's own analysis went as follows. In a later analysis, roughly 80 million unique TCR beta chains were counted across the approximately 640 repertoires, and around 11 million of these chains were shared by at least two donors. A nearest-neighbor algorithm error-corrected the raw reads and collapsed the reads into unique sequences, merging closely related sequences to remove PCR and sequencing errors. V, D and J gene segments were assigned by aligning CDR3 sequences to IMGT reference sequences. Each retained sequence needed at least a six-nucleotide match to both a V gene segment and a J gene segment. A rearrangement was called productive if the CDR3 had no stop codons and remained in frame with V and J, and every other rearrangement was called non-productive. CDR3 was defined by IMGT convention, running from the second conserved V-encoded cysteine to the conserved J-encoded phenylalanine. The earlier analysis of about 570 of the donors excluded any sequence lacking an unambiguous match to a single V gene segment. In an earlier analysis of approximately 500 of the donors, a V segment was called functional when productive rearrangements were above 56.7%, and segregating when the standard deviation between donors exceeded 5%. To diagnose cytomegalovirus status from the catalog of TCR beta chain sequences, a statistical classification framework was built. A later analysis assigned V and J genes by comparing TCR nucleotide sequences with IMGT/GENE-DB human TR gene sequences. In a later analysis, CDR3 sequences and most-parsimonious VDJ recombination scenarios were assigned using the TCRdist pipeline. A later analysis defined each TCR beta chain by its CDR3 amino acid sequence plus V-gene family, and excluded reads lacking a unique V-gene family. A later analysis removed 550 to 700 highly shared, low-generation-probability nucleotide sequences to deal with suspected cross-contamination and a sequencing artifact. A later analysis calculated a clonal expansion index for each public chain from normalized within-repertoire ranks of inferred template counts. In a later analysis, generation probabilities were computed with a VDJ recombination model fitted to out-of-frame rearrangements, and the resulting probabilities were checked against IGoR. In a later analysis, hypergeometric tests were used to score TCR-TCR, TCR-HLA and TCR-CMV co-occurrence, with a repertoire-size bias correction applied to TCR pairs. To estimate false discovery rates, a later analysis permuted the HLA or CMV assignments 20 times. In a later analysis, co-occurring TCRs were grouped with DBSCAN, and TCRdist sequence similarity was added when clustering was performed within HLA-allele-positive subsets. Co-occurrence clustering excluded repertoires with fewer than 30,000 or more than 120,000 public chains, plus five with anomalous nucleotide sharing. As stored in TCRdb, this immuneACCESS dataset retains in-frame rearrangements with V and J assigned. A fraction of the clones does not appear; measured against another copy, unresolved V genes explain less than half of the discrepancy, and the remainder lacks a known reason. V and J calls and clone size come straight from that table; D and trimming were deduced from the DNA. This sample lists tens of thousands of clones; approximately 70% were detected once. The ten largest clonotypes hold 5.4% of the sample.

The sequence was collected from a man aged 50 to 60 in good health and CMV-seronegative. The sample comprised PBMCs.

The CDR3 protein is CASSPPSSYEQYF. The bases read TGTGCCAGCAGCCCCCCGAGCTCCTACGAGCAGTACTTC. The chain was built from TRBV5-4 and TRBJ2-7; the D segment cannot be called with confidence. Inclusive of the bounding cysteine and phenylalanine, the CDR3 is 13 residues long. Here the CDR3 DNA is all that survives: 39 bases in frame from base 1. V drops 4 bases and J drops 0 bases, leaving 8 bases in between. Via the germline V gene (reference sequence), CDR1 is SGHNT and CDR2 YYREEE.